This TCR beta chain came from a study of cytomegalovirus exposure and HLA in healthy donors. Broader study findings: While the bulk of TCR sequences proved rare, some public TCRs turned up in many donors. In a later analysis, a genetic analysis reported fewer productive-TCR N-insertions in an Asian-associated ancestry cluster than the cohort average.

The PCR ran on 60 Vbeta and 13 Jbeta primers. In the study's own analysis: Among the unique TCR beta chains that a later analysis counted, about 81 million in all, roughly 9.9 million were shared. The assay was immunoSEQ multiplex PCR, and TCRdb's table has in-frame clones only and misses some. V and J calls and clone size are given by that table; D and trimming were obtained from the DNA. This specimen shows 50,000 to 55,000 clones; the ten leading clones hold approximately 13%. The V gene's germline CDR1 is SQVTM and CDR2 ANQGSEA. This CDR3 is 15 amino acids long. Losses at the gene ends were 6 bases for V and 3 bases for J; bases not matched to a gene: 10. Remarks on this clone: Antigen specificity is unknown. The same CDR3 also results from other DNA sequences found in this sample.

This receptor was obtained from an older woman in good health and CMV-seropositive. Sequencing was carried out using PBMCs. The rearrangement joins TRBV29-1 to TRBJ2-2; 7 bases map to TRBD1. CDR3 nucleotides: TGCAGCGTGAGGAAGGGGGCCAGGTACACCGGGGAGCTGTTTTTT. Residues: CSVRKGARYTGELFF.